This TCR beta chain was documented in a study of cytomegalovirus exposure and HLA in healthy donors. A multiplex PCR was run with 60 Vbeta primers and 13 Jbeta primers. TCRdb's table, derived via immunoSEQ multiplex PCR, lists solely in-frame clones and lacks some. There are about 82,000 clones in the sample; roughly 9.1% occur only once, and approximately 25% lies in the top ten. The CDR3 loop spans 15 amino acids. The V gene end was trimmed by 1 base and the J gene end by 1 base; junction bases not matched to a gene: 3. Germline lookup yields CDR1 SGHRS and CDR2 YFSETQ. This sequence joins TRBV5-1 and TRBJ1-1; 8 bases fit TRBD1. This sequence originates from a man aged 55-75 years in good health and CMV-seropositive. The specimen sequenced was PBMCs. The CDR3 DNA follows: TGCGCCAGCAGCTTGTCTGGGACAGGGAACACTGAAGCTTTCTTT. It yields the protein CASSLSGTGNTEAFF. Drawing the rest from reference TRBV5-1 and TRBJ1-1, the complete variable domain is KAGVTQTPRYLIKTRGQQVTLSCSPISGHRSVSWYQQTPGQGLQFLFEYFSETQRNKGNFPGRFSGRQFSNSRSEMNVSTLELGDSALYLCASSLSGTGNTEAFFGQGTRLTVV.